What follows describes a single T cell receptor beta chain. Its antigen remains unknown. The sample originates from a study of shared clonotypes between healthy human individuals. The naive CD8 fraction comprised CD45RO-negative cells positively selected for CCR7 and excluded terminally differentiated effector memory CD45RA+ cells. Study-wide points: How much donors shared clonotypes was expected to be affected by sequencing depth. Exclusively blood specimens were collected; tissue repertoires likely differ. Clonotypes shared by all four donors outscored non-shared clonotypes in generation probability.

The repertoire was sequenced with immunoSEQ multiplex PCR; TCRdb's copy has only in-frame clones and lacks some. The sample has about 2 million clones, about 95% seen once. Germline CDR1 reads MNHNS; CDR2 reads SASEGT. The ends lost 3 bases at V and 0 bases at J; junction bases unmatched: 2. This CDR3 region has 15 residues. The sequence was obtained from a man aged 18 to 29 in good health. Sequenced: naive CD8+ T cells sorted from blood. The V and J genes are TRBV6-1 and TRBJ2-7; the match to TRBD1 covers 10 bases. CDR3 coding DNA: TGTGCCAGCAGTGAGACAGGGGGCGTCTCCTACGAGCAGTACTTC. It is translated as CASSETGGVSYEQYF.